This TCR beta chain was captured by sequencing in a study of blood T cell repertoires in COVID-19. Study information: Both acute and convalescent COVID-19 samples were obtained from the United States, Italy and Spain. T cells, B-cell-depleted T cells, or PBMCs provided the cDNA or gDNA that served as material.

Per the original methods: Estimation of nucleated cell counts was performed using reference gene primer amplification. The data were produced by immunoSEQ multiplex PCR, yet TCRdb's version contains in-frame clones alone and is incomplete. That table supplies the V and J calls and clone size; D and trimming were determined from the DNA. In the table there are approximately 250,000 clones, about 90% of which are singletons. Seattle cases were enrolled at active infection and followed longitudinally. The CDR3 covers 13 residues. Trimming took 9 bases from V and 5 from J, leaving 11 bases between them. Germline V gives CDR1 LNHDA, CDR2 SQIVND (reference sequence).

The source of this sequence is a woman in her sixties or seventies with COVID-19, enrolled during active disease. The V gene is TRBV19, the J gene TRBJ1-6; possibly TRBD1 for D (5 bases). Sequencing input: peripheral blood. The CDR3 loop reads CASRVSDNSPLHF. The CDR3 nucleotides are TGTGCCAGCAGGGTCTCGGATAATTCACCCCTCCACTTT.